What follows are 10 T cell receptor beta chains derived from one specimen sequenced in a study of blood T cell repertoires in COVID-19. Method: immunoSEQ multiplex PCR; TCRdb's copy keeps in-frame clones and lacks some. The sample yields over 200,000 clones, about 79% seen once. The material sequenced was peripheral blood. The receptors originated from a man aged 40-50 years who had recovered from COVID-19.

CDR3 coding DNA: TGTGCCAGCAGTTCCTACAGGGTCACCTACGAGCAGTACTTC. Encoded protein: CASSSYRVTYEQYF. The chain has TRBV6-2 or TRBV6-3 and TRBJ2-7, with D maybe TRBD1 (6 bases). The CDR3 totals 14 residues. Germline-derived CDR1 and CDR2 are MNHEY and SVGEGT. Trimming pared 4 bases from V and 2 bases from J, leaving 12 bases between.

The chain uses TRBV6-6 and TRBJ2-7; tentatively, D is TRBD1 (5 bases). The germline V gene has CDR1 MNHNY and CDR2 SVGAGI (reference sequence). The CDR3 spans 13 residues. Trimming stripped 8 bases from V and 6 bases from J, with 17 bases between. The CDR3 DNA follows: TGTGCCAGCTTTATGCGGACACCCGGCGAGCAGTACTTC. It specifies CASFMRTPGEQYF.

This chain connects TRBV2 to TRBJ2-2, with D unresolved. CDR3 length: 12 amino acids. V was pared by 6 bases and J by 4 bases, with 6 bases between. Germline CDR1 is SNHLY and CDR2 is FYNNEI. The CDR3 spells CASRSFTGELFF. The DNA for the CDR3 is TGTGCCAGCAGGAGCTTCACCGGGGAGCTGTTTTTT. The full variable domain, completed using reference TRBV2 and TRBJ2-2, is EPEVTQTPSHQVTQMGQEVILRCVPISNHLYFYWYRQILGQKVEFLVSFYNNEISEKSEIFDDQFSVERPDGSNFTLKIRSTKLEDSAMYFCASRSFTGELFFGEGSRLTVL.

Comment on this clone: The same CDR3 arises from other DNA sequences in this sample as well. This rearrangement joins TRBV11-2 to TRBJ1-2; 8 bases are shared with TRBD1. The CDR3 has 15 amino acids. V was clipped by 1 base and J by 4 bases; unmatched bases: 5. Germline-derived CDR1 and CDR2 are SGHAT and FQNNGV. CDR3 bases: TGTGCCAGCAGCTTAGTAGGACAGGGAGGCTATGGCTACACCTTC. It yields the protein CASSLVGQGGYGYTF.

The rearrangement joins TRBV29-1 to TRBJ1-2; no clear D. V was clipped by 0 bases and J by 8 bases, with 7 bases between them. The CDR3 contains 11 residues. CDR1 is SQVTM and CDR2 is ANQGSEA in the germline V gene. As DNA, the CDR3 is TGCAGCGTTGAAGAAGGAGGAGGCTACACCTTC. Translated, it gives CSVEEGGGYTF.

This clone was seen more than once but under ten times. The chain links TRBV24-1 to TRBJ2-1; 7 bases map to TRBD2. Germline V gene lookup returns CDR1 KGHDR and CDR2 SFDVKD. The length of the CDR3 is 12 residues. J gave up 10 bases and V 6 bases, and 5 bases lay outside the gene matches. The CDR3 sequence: CATSLGRGEQFF. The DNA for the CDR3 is TGTGCCACCAGTCTTGGGCGGGGGGAGCAGTTCTTC.

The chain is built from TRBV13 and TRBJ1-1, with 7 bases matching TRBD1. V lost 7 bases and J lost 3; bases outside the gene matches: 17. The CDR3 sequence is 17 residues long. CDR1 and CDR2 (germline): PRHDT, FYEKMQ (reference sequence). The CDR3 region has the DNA TGTGCCAGCAATCTAGGGAGAGGGGGCGTATACGACACTGAAGCTTTCTTT. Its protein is CASNLGRGGVYDTEAFF.

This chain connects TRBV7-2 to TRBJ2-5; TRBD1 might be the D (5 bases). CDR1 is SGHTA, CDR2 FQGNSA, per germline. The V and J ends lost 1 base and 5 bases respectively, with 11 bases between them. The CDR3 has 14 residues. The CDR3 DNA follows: TGTGCCAGCAGCTTAGGGACAAGAGCTGAGACCCAGTACTTC. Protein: CASSLGTRAETQYF.

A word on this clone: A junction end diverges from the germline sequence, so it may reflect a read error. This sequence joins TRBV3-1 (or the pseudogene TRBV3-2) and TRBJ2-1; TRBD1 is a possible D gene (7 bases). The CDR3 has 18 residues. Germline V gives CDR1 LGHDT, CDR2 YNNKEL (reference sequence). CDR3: CASSQGPWGDSRYNEQFF. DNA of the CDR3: TGTGCCAGCAGTCAAGGCCCCTGGGGGGACAGTCGCTACAATGAGCAGTTCTTC.

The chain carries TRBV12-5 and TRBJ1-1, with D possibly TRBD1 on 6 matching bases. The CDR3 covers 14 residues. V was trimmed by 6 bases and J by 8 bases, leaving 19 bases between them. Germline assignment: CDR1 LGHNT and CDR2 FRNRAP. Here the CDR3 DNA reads TGTGCTAGTGGCCCCCCAAGGGGGACCGAAGAAGCTTTCTTT. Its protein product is CASGPPRGTEEAFF.